This T cell receptor (beta chain) comes out of a study of PD-1 blockade in classical Hodgkin lymphoma. For the study at large: It was nivolumab at 3 mg/kg, given intravenously every 2 weeks, that patients received. Notes on the study in general: Only CD4+ TCR diversity, not CD8+, had risen significantly by C4D1.

The V end lost 0 bases, the J end lost 6 bases, and 3 bases lay between the germline ends. CDR1 and CDR2 (germline): GTSNPN, SVGIG (reference sequence). This CDR3 spans 11 amino acids. Each of the patients experienced relapse following autologous stem cell transplantation, and their brentuximab vedotin exposure differed. Generated by immunoSEQ multiplex PCR, the TCRdb table keeps only in-frame clones and is missing some. The data contain about 76,000 clones, approximately 88% of them singletons. On this clone itself: The antigen is undetermined.

V usage is TRBV30 and J usage is TRBJ2-1, with D unresolved. This TCR derives from a human donor with classical Hodgkin lymphoma. The input for sequencing was peripheral blood mononuclear cells (PBMCs), taken at baseline. CDR3 residues: CAWSVSNEQFF. The CDR3 DNA follows: TGTGCCTGGAGTGTTTCCAATGAGCAGTTCTTC.